The 15 T cell receptor beta chains in this list originate from one sample, sequenced in a study of shared clonotypes between healthy human individuals. CD45RO-negative cells were positively selected for CCR7, leaving out terminally differentiated effector memory CD45RA+ cells. Profiling relied on immunoSEQ multiplex PCR, and the TCRdb table lists in-frame clones only, not all of them. This sample has 800,000 to 950,000 clones; about 97% occur once, and the top ten carry about 0.25%. The source material was naive CD8+ T cells sorted from blood. These receptors were taken from a man in his thirties or forties in good health.

The V and J genes are TRBV7-9 and TRBJ1-4; unclear D gene. The CDR3 is 15 amino acids. Germline-derived CDR1 and CDR2 are SEHNR and FQNEAQ (reference sequence). V shed 5 bases and J shed 4 bases, with 14 bases lying between them. For the CDR3, the DNA is TGTGCCAGCAGCCAACCCCGGACTGATAATGAAAAACTGTTTTTT. Translating gives CASSQPRTDNEKLFF.

This chain uses TRBV2 with TRBJ2-1; unclear D gene. The CDR3 is 15 amino acids. Germline V CDR1 and CDR2: SNHLY, FYNNEI. Trimming removed 4 bases from V and 5 bases from J, with 15 bases in between. The CDR3 DNA reads as TGTGCCAGCAGTGTTGGCCGATCCCTAGACAATGAGCAGTTCTTC. As protein: CASSVGRSLDNEQFF.

The chain links TRBV4-3 to TRBJ2-7; perhaps TRBD1 as D (5 bases). This CDR3 has 15 residues. Germline V gene lookup returns CDR1 LGHNA and CDR2 YSLEER. The V end was cut by 0 bases, the J end by 2 bases, with 11 bases between. CDR3 DNA sequence: TGCGCCAGCAGCCAAGAAGGGGTAGGAACCTACGAGCAGTACTTC. Translated, it gives CASSQEGVGTYEQYF.

The chain carries TRBV6-6 and TRBJ1-5; no firm D call. Trimming took 2 bases from V and 7 from J, leaving 18 bases between them. The length of the CDR3 is 16 residues. The germline CDR1 and CDR2 sequences are MNHNY and SVGAGI (reference sequence). CDR3 in amino acids: CASSYEGEGSGQPQHF. As DNA, the CDR3 is TGTGCCAGCAGTTACGAGGGAGAAGGGTCCGGACAGCCCCAGCATTTT.

The CDR3 bases are TGTGCCAGCAGCCCCCAGGTCCCTGAGCAGTTCTTC. Translated: CASSPQVPEQFF. The rearrangement uses TRBV7-9 and TRBJ2-1, with D unclear. Germline V gives CDR1 SEHNR, CDR2 FQNEAQ (reference sequence). There are 12 residues in the CDR3. V was trimmed by 5 bases and J by 9 bases, leaving 11 bases between them.

This clone came up once. This sequence joins TRBV27 and TRBJ2-7, with 11 positions matching TRBD2. Germline-derived CDR1 and CDR2 are MNHEY and SMNVEV (reference sequence). V lost 7 bases to trimming and J lost 0 bases; unmatched junction nucleotides: 8. The CDR3 covers 16 residues. CDR3 region: CASNPFTSGSSYEQYF. The CDR3 coding sequence is TGTGCCAGCAACCCCTTTACTAGCGGGAGCTCCTACGAGCAGTACTTC.

The chain couples TRBV7-8 to TRBJ2-3, with TRBD1 as a possible D gene (5 bases). CDR3 length: 20 residues. Germline CDR1 and CDR2: SGHVS and FQNEAQ. Trimming shortened V by 1 base and J by 0 bases, and 23 bases separated the two germline ends. The CDR3 sequence: CASSLDVHEVGAISTDTQYF. The CDR3 DNA reads as TGTGCCAGCAGCTTAGACGTCCACGAAGTAGGGGCAATTAGCACAGATACGCAGTATTTT.

V and J are TRBV28 and TRBJ2-7; 9 bases match TRBD2. Germline CDR1 is MDHEN and CDR2 is SYDVKM. Unmatched junction bases numbered 6, after V lost 5 bases and J lost 1 base. The CDR3 contains 15 residues. CDR3 loop: CASSPLAGPSYEQYF. The CDR3 DNA sequence: TGTGCCAGCAGTCCACTAGCGGGCCCATCCTACGAGCAGTACTTC.

Of note for this clone: The same CDR3 can be traced to other DNA sequences in this sample. The chain employs TRBV19 and TRBJ2-1; weak D call: TRBD2 (5 bases). Germline lookup yields CDR1 LNHDA and CDR2 SQIVND (reference sequence). CDR3 size: 13 residues. V shed 6 bases and J shed 0 bases, with 6 bases lying between them. The CDR3, as DNA: TGTGCCAGTAGAGGGAGCTCCTACAATGAGCAGTTCTTC. Encoded protein: CASRGSSYNEQFF.

This sequence joins TRBV10-2 and TRBJ2-2; 9 bases align to TRBD2. Trimming took 10 bases from V and 3 from J; bases not matched to a gene: 15. From germline, CDR1 is WSHSY and CDR2 SAAADI. The CDR3 spans 17 residues. For the CDR3, the DNA is TGCGCCATTTGGGGACTAGCCGACGGCGGGGACACCGGGGAGCTGTTTTTT. Translation: CAIWGLADGGDTGELFF.

This clone is a singleton in its sample. The chain links TRBV4-3 to TRBJ1-1; D gene unclear. Germline V gene sequence: CDR1 LGHNA, CDR2 YSLEER. Trimming shortened V by 0 bases and J by 8 bases, and 10 bases separated the two germline ends. This CDR3 region has 13 residues. This CDR3 reads CASSQDRRTEAFF. CDR3 sequence (DNA): TGCGCCAGCAGCCAAGATCGAAGGACGGAAGCTTTCTTT.

The rearrangement uses TRBV5-5 and TRBJ1-2, with D unclear. CDR3 length: 18 amino acids. Trimming left V 1 base short and J 1 base short, with 20 bases between. Germline CDR1 and CDR2: SGHKS and YYEKEE (reference sequence). As DNA, the CDR3 is TGTGCCAGCAGCTTGAATGACTTTAGGGTCCTTCTTAACTATGGCTACACCTTC. This gives the protein CASSLNDFRVLLNYGYTF. The full variable domain, completed using reference TRBV5-5 and TRBJ1-2, is DAGVTQSPTHLIKTRGQQVTLRCSPISGHKSVSWYQQVLGQGPQFIFQYYEKEERGRGNFPDRFSARQFPNYSSELNVNALLLGDSALYLCASSLNDFRVLLNYGYTFGSGTRLTVV.

The chain employs TRBV4-1 and TRBJ1-1; D is unresolved. The germline V and J ends were trimmed by 5 bases and 7 bases, with 11 bases remaining between them. The CDR3 runs 12 residues. Germline-derived CDR1 and CDR2 are MGHRA and YSYEKL. DNA of the CDR3: TGCGCCAGCAGCGATACACGCAATGAAGCTTTCTTT. The encoded protein is CASSDTRNEAFF.

The rearrangement uses TRBV27 and TRBJ2-3; 9 bases are a match to TRBD2. The CDR3 totals 15 residues. V trimming: 4 bases; J trimming: 1 base; junction bases outside the gene matches: 3. Germline lookup yields CDR1 MNHEY and CDR2 SMNVEV (reference sequence). CDR3 protein: CASSSWTSGTDTQYF. CDR3 DNA sequence: TGTGCCAGCAGTTCCTGGACTAGCGGCACAGATACGCAGTATTTT.

V and J are TRBV12-2 and TRBJ1-2; TRBD1, the table's D call, was not compared with the DNA. TRBV12-2 is tagged as a pseudogene. The CDR3 is made up of 13 amino acids. The CDR3 DNA is TGTGCAAGTCGCTACAGGGTTGGCTATGGCTACACCTTC. It encodes CASRYRVGYGYTF.